This T cell receptor (beta chain) was profiled in a study of shared clonotypes between healthy human individuals. CD45RO negativity and positive selection for CCR7 defined naive CD8 cells, a population that excluded terminally differentiated effector memory CD45RA+ cells. The protocol was immunoSEQ multiplex PCR, while the TCRdb copy is restricted to in-frame clones and leaves out a portion. The sample lists around 2,000,000 clones; about 95% were seen once. Trimming shortened V by 8 bases and J by 6 bases, and 8 bases separated the two germline ends. CDR1 is MNHNS and CDR2 is SASEGT in the germline V gene. The CDR3 is 11 amino acids.

The clonotype comes from a young man in good health. The chain employs TRBV6-1 and TRBJ2-1; D remains ambiguous. The sample taken for sequencing was naive CD8+ T cells sorted from blood. CDR3 DNA sequence: TGTGCCAGCTCTCTCAGCAATGAGCAGTTCTTC. Its protein is CASSLSNEQFF.